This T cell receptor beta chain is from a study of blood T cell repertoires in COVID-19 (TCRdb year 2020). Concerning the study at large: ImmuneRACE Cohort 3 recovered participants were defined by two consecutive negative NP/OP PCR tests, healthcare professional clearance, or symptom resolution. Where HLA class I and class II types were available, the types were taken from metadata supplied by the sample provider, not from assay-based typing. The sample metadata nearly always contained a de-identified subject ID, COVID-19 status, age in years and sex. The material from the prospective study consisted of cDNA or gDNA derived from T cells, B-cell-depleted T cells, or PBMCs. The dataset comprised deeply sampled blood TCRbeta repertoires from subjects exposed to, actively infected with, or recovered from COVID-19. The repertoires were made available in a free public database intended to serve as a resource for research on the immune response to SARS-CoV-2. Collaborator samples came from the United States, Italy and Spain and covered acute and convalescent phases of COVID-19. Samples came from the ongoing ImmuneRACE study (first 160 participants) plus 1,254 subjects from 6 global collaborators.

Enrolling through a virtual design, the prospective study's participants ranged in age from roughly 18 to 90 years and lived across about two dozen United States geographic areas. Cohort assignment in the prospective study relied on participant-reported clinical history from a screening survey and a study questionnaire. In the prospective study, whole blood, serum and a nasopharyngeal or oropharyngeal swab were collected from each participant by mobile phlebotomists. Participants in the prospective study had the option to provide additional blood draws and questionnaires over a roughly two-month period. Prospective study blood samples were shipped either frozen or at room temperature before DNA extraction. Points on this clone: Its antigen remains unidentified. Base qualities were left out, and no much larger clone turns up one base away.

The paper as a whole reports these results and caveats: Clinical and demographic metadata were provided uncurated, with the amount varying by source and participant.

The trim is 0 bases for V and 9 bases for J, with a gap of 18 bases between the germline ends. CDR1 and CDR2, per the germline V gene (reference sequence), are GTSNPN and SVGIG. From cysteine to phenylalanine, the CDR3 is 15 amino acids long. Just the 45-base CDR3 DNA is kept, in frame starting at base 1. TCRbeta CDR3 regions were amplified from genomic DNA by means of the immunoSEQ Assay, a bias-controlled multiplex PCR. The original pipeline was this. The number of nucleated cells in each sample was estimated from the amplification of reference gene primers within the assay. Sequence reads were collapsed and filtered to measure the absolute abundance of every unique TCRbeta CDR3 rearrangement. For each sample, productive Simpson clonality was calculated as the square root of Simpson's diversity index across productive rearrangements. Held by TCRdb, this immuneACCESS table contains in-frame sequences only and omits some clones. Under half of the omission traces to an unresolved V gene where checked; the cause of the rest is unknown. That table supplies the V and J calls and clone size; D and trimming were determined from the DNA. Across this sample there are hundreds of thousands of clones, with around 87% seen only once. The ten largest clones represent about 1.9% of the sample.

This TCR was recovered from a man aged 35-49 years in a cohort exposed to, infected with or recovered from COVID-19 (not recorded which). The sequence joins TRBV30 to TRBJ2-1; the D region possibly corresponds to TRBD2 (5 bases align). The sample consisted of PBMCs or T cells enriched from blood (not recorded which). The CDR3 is CAWSVSTGGWGEQFF. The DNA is TGTGCCTGGAGTGTATCCACCGGAGGATGGGGTGAGCAGTTCTTC.